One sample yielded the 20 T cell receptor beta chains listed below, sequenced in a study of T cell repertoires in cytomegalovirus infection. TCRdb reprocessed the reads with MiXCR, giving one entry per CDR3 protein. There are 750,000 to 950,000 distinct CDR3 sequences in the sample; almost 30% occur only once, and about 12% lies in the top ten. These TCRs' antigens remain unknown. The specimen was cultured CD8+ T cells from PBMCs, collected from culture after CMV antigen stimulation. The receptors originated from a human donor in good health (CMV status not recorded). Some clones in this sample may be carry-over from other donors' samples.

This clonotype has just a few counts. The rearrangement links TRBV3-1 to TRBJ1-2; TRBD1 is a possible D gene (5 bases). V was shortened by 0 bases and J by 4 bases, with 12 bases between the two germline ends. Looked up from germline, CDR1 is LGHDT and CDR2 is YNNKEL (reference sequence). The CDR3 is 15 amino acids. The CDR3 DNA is TGTGCCAGCAGCCAAGATCTTTCGGACATCTATGGCTACACCTTC. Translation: CASSQDLSDIYGYTF.

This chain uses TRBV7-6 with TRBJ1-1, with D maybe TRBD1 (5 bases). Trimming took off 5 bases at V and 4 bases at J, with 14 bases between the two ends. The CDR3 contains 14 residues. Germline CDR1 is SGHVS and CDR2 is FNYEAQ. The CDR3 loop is CASSHGGWGTEAFF. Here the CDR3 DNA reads TGTGCCAGCAGCCACGGGGGATGGGGCACTGAAGCTTTCTTT. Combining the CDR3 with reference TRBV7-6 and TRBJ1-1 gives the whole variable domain GAGVSQSPRYKVTKRGQDVALRCDPISGHVSLYWYRQALGQGPEFLTYFNYEAQQDKSGLPNDRFSAERPEGSISTLTIQRTEQRDSAMYRCASSHGGWGTEAFFGQGTRLTVV.

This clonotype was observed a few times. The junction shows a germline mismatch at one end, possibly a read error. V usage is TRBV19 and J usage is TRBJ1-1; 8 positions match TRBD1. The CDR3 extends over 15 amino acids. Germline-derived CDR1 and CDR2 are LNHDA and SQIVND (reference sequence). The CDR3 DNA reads TGTGCCAGTAGCCACTCGACAGGGGTGAAGACTGAAGCTTTCTTT. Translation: CASSHSTGVKTEAFF.

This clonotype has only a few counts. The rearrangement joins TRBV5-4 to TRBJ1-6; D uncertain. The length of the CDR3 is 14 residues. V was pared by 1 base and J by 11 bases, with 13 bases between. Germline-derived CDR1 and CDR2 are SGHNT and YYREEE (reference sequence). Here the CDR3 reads CASSLFWIKAPLHF. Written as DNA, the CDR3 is TGTGCCAGCAGCTTGTTTTGGATCAAGGCACCCCTCCACTTT.

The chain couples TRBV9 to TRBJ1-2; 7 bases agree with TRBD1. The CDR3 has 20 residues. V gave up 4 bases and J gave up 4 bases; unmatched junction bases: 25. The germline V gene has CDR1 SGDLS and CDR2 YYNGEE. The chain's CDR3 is CASSSRVLRGDPGQPYGYTF. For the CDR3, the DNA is TGTGCCAGCAGCTCCCGGGTTCTACGAGGGGACCCGGGACAGCCCTATGGCTACACCTTC.

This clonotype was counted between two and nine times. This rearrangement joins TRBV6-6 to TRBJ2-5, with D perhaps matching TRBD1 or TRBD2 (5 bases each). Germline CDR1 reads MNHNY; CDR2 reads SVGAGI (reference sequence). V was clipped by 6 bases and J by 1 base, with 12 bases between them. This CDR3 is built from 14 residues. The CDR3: CASSPGALQETQYF. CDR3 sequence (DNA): TGTGCCAGCAGCCCCGGGGCACTCCAAGAGACCCAGTACTTC.

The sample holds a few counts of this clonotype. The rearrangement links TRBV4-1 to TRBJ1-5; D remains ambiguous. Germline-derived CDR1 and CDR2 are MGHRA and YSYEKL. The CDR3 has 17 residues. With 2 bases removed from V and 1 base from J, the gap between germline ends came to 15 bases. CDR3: CASSQSGSSGSNQPQHF. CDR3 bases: TGCGCCAGCAGCCAATCTGGCTCCTCGGGAAGCAATCAGCCCCAGCATTTT.

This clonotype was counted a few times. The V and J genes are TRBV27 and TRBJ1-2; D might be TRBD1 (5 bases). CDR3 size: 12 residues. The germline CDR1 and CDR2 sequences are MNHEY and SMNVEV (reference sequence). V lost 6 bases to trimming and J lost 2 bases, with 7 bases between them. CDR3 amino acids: CASRWGNYGYTF. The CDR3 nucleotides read TGTGCCAGCAGATGGGGGAACTATGGCTACACCTTC.

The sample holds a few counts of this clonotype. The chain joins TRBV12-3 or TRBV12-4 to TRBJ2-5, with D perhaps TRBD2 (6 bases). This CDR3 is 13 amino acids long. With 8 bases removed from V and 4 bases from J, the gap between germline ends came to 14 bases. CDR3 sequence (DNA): TGTGCCAGCGCTGCGGGGCCGGGAGAGACCCAGTACTTC. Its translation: CASAAGPGETQYF.

The CDR3 nucleotides are TGTGCCAGCACCGAGACAGGGGTCTCTGGAAACACCATATATTTT. It codes for CASTETGVSGNTIYF. The chain is built from TRBV12-3 or TRBV12-4 and TRBJ1-3, with 8 bases lining up with TRBD1. This CDR3 spans 15 amino acids. With 7 bases clipped from V and 0 bases from J, the junction kept 5 bases outside the gene matches.

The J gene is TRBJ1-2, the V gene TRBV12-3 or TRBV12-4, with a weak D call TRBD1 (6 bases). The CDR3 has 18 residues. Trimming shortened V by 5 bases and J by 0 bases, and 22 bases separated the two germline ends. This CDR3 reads CASSLKLAPGVTNYGYTF. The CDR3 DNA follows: TGTGCCAGCAGTCTAAAATTAGCGCCAGGGGTTACTAACTATGGCTACACCTTC.

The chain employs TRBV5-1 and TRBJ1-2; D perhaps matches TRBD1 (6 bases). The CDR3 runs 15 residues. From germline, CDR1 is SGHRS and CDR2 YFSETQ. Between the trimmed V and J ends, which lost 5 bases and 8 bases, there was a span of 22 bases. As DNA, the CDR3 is TGCGCCAGCAGGGGTACCGGGACACCCGATCGGGGCTACACCTTC. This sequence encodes CASRGTGTPDRGYTF.

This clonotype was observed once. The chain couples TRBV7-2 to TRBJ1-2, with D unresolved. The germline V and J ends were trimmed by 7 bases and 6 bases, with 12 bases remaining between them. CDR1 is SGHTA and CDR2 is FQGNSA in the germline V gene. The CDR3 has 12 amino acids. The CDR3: CASTFVKDGYTF. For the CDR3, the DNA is TGTGCCAGCACCTTTGTAAAGGATGGCTACACCTTC.

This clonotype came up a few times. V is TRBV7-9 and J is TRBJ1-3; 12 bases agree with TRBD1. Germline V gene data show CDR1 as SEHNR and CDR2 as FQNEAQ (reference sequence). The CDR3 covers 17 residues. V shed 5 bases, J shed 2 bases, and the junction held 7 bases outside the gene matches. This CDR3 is CASSPPGQGAAGNTIYF. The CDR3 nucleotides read TGTGCCAGCAGCCCCCCGGGACAGGGGGCTGCTGGAAACACCATATATTTT. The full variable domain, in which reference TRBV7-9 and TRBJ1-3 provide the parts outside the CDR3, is DTGVSQNPRHKITKRGQNVTFRCDPISEHNRLYWYRQTLGQGPEFLTYFQNEAQLEKSRLLSDRFSAERPKGSFSTLEIQRTEQGDSAMYLCASSPPGQGAAGNTIYFGEGSWLTVV.

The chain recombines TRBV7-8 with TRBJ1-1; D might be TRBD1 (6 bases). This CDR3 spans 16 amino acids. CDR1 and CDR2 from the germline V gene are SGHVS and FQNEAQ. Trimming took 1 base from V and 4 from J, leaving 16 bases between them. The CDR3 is CASSLEPHRVGTEAFF. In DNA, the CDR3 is TGTGCCAGCAGCTTAGAACCCCACAGGGTGGGCACTGAAGCTTTCTTT. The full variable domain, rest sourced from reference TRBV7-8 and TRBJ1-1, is GAGVSQSPRYKVAKRGQDVALRCDPISGHVSLFWYQQALGQGPEFLTYFQNEAQLDKSGLPSDRFFAERPEGSVSTLKIQRTQQEDSAVYLCASSLEPHRVGTEAFFGQGTRLTVV.

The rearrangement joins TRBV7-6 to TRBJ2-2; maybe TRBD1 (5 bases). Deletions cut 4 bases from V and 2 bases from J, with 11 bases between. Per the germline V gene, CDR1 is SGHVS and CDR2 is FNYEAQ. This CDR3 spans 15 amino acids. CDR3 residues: CASSSLTVNTGELFF. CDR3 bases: TGTGCCAGCAGCTCACTGACAGTTAACACCGGGGAGCTGTTTTTT.

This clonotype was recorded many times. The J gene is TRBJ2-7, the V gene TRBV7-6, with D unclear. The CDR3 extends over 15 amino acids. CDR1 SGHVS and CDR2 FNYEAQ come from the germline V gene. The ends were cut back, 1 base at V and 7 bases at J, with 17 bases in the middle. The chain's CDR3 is CASSLGRSAGREQYF. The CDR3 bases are TGTGCCAGCAGCTTAGGCCGGTCAGCTGGAAGGGAGCAGTACTTC.

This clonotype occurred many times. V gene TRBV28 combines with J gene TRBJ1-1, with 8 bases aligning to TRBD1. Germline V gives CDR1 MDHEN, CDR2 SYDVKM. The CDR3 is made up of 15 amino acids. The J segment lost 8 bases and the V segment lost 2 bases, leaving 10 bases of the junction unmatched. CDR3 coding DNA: TGTGCCAGCAGTTTACAGGGGGCCCATAGGAAAGAAGCTTTCTTT. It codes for CASSLQGAHRKEAFF.

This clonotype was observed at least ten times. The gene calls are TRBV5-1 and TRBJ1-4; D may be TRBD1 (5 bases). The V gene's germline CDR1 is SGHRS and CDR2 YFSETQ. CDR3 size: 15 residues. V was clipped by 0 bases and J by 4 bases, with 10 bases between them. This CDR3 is CASSLEGQGNEKLFF. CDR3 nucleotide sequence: TGCGCCAGCAGCTTGGAGGGGCAGGGTAATGAAAAACTGTTTTTT.

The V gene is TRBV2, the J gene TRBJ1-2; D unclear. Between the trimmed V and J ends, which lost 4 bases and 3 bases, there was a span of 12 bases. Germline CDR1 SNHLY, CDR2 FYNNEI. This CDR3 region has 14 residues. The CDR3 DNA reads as TGTGCCAGCAGTGTCGGGCAGGTGGACTATGGCTACACCTTC. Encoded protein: CASSVGQVDYGYTF.